These T cell receptor beta chains were read from a single sample in a study of blood T cells in healthy people across ages. TCRdb re-called the 5' RACE reads with MiXCR, one entry per CDR3 protein. Among approximately 1,000,000 distinct CDR3 sequences, under 40% were seen once, and the ten largest hold under 15%. Sequencing was performed on blood. The receptors were sampled from a man aged 18 to 29 in good health. CDR3s include the opening cysteine and the closing phenylalanine or tryptophan. A D gene is named only where the DNA matches it firmly. Clone size is not always given. Where it is, it says once, few, many or a class for expanded clones.

V gene	J gene	D gene	clone size	CDR3 DNA	CDR3 protein
TRBV19	TRBJ2-1	.	.	TGTGCCAGTACCCCCTCTTTGGCCGGGTCCAATGAGCAGTTCTTC	CASTPSLAGSNEQFF
TRBV21-1	TRBJ2-7	.	few	TGTGCCAGCAGCAAAGGGGGTTCTAGCTCCTACGAGCAGTACTTC	CASSKGGSSSYEQYF
TRBV4-2	TRBJ2-3	.	.	TGTGCCAGCAGCCAAGAGTTTGGTCAGGCAGATACGCAGTATTTT	CASSQEFGQADTQYF
TRBV7-2	TRBJ2-3	.	.	TGTGCCAGCAGCTCGGGCGAGGTAGATACGCAGTATTTT	CASSSGEVDTQYF
TRBV6-2/TRBV6-3	TRBJ2-1	TRBD2	few	TGTGCCAGCAGTACCGGGGGACTAGCCGCCAATGAGCAGTTCTTC	CASSTGGLAANEQFF
TRBV20-1	TRBJ1-2	TRBD1	few	TGCAGTGCTAGAGGACAGGGTGAGAGCTATGGCTACACCTTC	CSARGQGESYGYTF
TRBV6-5	TRBJ2-3	.	.	TGTGCCAGCAGTTACTCGGACCGCCACACAGATACGCAGTATTTT	CASSYSDRHTDTQYF
TRBV4-3	TRBJ1-5	.	once	TGCGCCAGCAGCCAAGGAGACGGGATGGGTCAGCCCCAGCATTTT	CASSQGDGMGQPQHF
TRBV15	TRBJ2-5	.	.	TGTGCCACCAGCAGAGACGTGCAGGGAGGCCAAGAGACCCAGTACTTC	CATSRDVQGGQETQYF
TRBV25-1	TRBJ1-1	.	few	TGTGCCAGCAGTGAGACAACGAACGAAGCGAACGCTGAAGCTTTCTTT	CASSETTNEANAEAFF
TRBV6-2/TRBV6-3	TRBJ1-1	.	.	TGTGCCAGCAGTTACGGGAGGGGTTGGACTGAAGCTTTCTTT	CASSYGRGWTEAFF
TRBV25-1	TRBJ1-5	.	few	TGTGCCAGCAGTGAAGGGTCCCGCAATCAGCCCCAGCATTTT	CASSEGSRNQPQHF
TRBV4-1	TRBJ1-2	.	few	TGCGCCAGCAGCCAAGAGTTTGGAAACTATGGCTACACCTTC	CASSQEFGNYGYTF
TRBV28	TRBJ2-6	.	.	TGTGCCAGCAGTTTGACAGCATCCTCTGGGGCCAACGTCCTGACTTTC	CASSLTASSGANVLTF
TRBV18	TRBJ2-5	.	.	TGTGCCAGCTCACCGTCGCTTTCGTCTTCTGAGACCCAGTACTTC	CASSPSLSSSETQYF
TRBV3-1	TRBJ2-1	.	once	TGTGCCAGCAGCCAAGATTTAGCGAGGGATGAGCAGTTCTTC	CASSQDLARDEQFF
TRBV5-1	TRBJ1-1	TRBD1	few	TGCGCCAGCAGCGTACAACTTTCCGGGACAGGGACTGAAGCTTTCTTT	CASSVQLSGTGTEAFF